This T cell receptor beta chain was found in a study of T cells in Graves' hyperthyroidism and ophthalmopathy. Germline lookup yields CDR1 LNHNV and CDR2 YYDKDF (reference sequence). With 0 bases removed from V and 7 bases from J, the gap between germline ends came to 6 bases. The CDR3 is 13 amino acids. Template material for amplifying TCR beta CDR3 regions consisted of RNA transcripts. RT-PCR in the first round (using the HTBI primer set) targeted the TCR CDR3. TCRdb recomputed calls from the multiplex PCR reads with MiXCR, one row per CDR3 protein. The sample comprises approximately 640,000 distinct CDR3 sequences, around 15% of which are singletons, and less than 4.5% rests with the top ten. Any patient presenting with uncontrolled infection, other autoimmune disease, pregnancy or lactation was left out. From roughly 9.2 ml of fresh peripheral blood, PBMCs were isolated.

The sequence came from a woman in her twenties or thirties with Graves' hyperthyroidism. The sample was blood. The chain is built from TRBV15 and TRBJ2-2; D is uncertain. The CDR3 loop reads CATSRERFGELFF. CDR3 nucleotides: TGTGCCACCAGCAGAGAGCGGTTCGGGGAGCTGTTTTTT.